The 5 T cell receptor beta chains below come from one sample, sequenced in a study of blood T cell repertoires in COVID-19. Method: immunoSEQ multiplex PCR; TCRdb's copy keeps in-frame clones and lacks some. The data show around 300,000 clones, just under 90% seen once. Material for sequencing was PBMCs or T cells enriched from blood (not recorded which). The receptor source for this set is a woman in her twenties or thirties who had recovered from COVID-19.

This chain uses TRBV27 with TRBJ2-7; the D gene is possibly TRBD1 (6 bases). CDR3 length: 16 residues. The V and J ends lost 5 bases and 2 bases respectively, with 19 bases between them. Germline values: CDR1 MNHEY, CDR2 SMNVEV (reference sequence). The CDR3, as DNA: TGTGCCAGCAGTCCTTTGCAGGGGAACCCTACCTACGAGCAGTACTTC. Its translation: CASSPLQGNPTYEQYF.

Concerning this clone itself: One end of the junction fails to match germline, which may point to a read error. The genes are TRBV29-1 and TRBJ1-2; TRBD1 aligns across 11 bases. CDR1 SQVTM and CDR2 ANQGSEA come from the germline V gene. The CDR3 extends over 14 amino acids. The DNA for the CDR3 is TGCAGCGTCGAAGAGAGGACAGGGGGCTTGGGCTACACCTTC. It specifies CSVEERTGGLGYTF.

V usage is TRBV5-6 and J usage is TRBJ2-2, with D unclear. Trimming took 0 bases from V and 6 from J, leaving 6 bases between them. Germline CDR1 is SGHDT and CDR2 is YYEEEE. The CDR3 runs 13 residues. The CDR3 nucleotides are TGTGCCAGCAGCTTGGGAGGCGCCGGGGAGCTGTTTTTT. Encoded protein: CASSLGGAGELFF. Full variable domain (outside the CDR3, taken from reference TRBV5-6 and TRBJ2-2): DAGVTQSPTHLIKTRGQQVTLRCSPKSGHDTVSWYQQALGQGPQFIFQYYEEEERQRGNFPDRFSGHQFPNYSSELNVNALLLGDSALYLCASSLGGAGELFFGEGSRLTVL.

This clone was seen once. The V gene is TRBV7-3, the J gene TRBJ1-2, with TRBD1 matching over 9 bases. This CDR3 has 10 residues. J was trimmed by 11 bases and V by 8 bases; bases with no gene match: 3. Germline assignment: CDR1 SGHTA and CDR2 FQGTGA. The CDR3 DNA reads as TGTGCCAGCTTAGACAGGGGGTACACCTTC. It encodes CASLDRGYTF.

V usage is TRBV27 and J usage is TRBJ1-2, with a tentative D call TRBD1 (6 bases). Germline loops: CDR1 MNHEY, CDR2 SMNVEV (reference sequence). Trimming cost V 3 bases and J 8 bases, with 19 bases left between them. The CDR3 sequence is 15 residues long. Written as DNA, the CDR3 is TGTGCCAGCAGTTTGAGTCTAGCAGGGGCGGAGGGCTACACCTTC. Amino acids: CASSLSLAGAEGYTF.